Sequencing of this T cell receptor beta chain was carried out in a study of blood T cell repertoires in COVID-19. Turning to the study itself: From the United States, Italy and Spain came samples of acute and convalescent COVID-19. T cells, B-cell-depleted T cells, or PBMCs supplied cDNA or gDNA.

This CDR3 has 15 amino acids. In the authors' workflow: Counts of nucleated cells, estimated from reference gene primer amplification, were obtained. Sequencing used immunoSEQ multiplex PCR; TCRdb keeps in-frame clones, though not all of them. The V and J calls and clone size are taken from that table; D and trimming were inferred from the DNA. The table has around 190,000 clones, approximately 90% seen once. The rearrangement uses TRBV12-2 and TRBJ1-2; the listed D gene, TRBD1, was not tested against the DNA. TRBV12-2 is recorded as a pseudogene. Sequenced input: peripheral blood. The TCR sequence derives from a human donor in a cohort sampled during active COVID-19. The CDR3 DNA follows: TGTGCAAGTCGCTTTCGGGACAGGGAAGCCTATGGCTACACCTTC. Amino acids: CASRFRDREAYGYTF.